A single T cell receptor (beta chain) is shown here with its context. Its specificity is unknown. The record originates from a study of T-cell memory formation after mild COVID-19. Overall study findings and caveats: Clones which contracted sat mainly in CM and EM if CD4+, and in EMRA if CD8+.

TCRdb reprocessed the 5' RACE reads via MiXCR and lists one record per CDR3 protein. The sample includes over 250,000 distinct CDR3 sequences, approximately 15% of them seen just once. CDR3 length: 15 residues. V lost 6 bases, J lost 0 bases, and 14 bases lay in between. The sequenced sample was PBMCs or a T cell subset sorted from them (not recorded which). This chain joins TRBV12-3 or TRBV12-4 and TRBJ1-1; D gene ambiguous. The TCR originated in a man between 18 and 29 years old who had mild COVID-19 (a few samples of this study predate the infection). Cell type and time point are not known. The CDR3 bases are TGTGCCAGCAGCTCCTTTAGTACCATGAACACTGAAGCTTTCTTT. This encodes CASSSFSTMNTEAFF.